One sample yielded the 23 T cell receptor beta chains listed below, sequenced in a study of cytomegalovirus exposure and HLA in healthy donors. It was with 60 Vbeta and 13 Jbeta primers that the PCR ran. Profiling relied on immunoSEQ multiplex PCR, and the TCRdb table lists in-frame clones only, not all of them. The data contain approximately 140,000 clones, roughly 80% of them singletons. Specimen: PBMCs. These receptors came from a man aged 35-49 years in good health and CMV-seropositive.

The V and J genes are TRBV18 and TRBJ2-3; 10 bases match TRBD2. Trimming took 1 base from V and 0 from J; bases not matched to a gene: 4. This CDR3 region has 17 residues. Germline CDR1 is KGHSH and CDR2 is LQKENI. This chain's CDR3 is CASSPRTSGTSTDTQYF. CDR3 in DNA: TGTGCCAGCTCACCACGGACTAGCGGCACTAGCACAGATACGCAGTATTTT. Variable domain in full (rest from reference TRBV18 and TRBJ2-3): NAGVMQNPRHLVRRRGQEARLRCSPMKGHSHVYWYRQLPEEGLKFMVYLQKENIIDESGMPKERFSAEFPKEGPSILRIQQVVRGDSAAYFCASSPRTSGTSTDTQYFGPGTRLTVL.

The rearrangement uses TRBV19 and TRBJ2-5; TRBD1 matches 7 bases. The CDR3 consists of 16 residues. V gave up 2 bases and J gave up 8 bases; unmatched junction bases: 14. From germline, CDR1 is LNHDA and CDR2 SQIVND (reference sequence). The CDR3, as DNA: TGTGCCAGTAGTATACGCTCAGGGGACAGCCCCGGAACCCAGTACTTC. Its protein product is CASSIRSGDSPGTQYF.

The chain uses TRBV27 and TRBJ2-6; the D gene is possibly TRBD1 (6 bases). Germline V lookup: CDR1 MNHEY, CDR2 SMNVEV (reference sequence). Trimming removed 5 bases from V and 11 bases from J, with 13 bases in between. This CDR3 spans 13 amino acids. The CDR3 protein is CASSPDSRYVLTF. As DNA, the CDR3 is TGTGCCAGCAGTCCGGACAGTCGCTACGTCCTGACTTTC.

J is TRBJ1-2 and V is TRBV15; possibly TRBD1 for D (5 bases). The CDR3 runs to 18 residues. The V end was cut by 0 bases, the J end by 5 bases, with 22 bases between. Germline loops: CDR1 LNHNV, CDR2 YYDKDF (reference sequence). Here the CDR3 reads CATSRDQGSSLRLYGYTF. DNA for the CDR3: TGTGCCACCAGCAGAGATCAGGGCAGTTCCCTCAGACTGTATGGCTACACCTTC.

The V gene is TRBV19, the J gene TRBJ2-3; 9 positions agree with TRBD2. This CDR3 has 15 residues. Germline loops: CDR1 LNHDA, CDR2 SQIVND (reference sequence). Trimming removed 5 bases from V and 3 bases from J; junction bases left unmatched: 6. The CDR3 DNA is TGTGCCAGTAGTTATAGCGGGAGTGGTACAGATACGCAGTATTTT. Its protein is CASSYSGSGTDTQYF.

The V call is TRBV12-2, the J call TRBJ2-1; the table's D gene call, TRBD2, was not cross checked with the DNA. TRBV12-2 is tagged as a pseudogene. The CDR3 totals 20 residues. DNA of the CDR3: TGTGCAAGTCGCCTAGCGCAAACGAGTGGGGTACTAGCGGACGTGGATGAGCAGTTCTTC. Protein: CASRLAQTSGVLADVDEQFF.

The gene calls are TRBV10-3 and TRBJ1-1, with D unclear. V shed 10 bases and J shed 2 bases, with 14 bases lying between them. CDR3 length: 13 amino acids. Germline V gene sequence: CDR1 ENHRY, CDR2 SYGVKD. The CDR3 bases are TGTGCCACCCAGTATCAGGCTAACACTGAAGCTTTCTTT. Translated: CATQYQANTEAFF.

J is TRBJ2-2 and V is TRBV11-3, with D unclear. CDR1 SGHNT and CDR2 YENEEA come from the germline V gene. V gave up 5 bases and J gave up 8 bases, with 15 bases separating them. The CDR3 covers 14 residues. CDR3 region: CASSREAFSGELFF. In DNA, the CDR3 is TGTGCCAGCAGCCGAGAAGCCTTCTCTGGGGAGCTGTTTTTT.

This clone has a single count. The CDR3 DNA reads as TGCGCCAGCAGCTACGGGACTCGACGTTACGAGCAGTACTTC. It translates to CASSYGTRRYEQYF. The chain has TRBV5-1 and TRBJ2-7, with a tentative D call TRBD2 (6 bases). The CDR3 covers 14 residues. Germline V lookup: CDR1 SGHRS, CDR2 YFSETQ. Trimming took off 3 bases at V and 4 bases at J, with 14 bases between the two ends.

The J gene is TRBJ2-1, the V gene TRBV7-2, with D perhaps TRBD1 (6 bases). The germline V gene encodes CDR1 SGHTA and CDR2 FQGNSA. The CDR3 contains 14 residues. Trimming left V 1 base short and J 7 bases short, with 11 bases between. As DNA, the CDR3 is TGTGCCAGCAGCTTAGGGCAGGGGTCGAATGAGCAGTTCTTC. It translates to CASSLGQGSNEQFF.

The genes are TRBV7-2 and TRBJ1-5; 8 nucleotides align to TRBD1. This CDR3 has 13 residues. Germline V lookup: CDR1 SGHTA, CDR2 FQGNSA. Germline trimming cut 5 bases from V and 7 bases from J; bases unmatched to any gene: 4. This chain's CDR3 is CASSTDREQPQHF. DNA for the CDR3: TGTGCCAGCAGCACGGACAGGGAACAGCCCCAGCATTTT. The full variable domain, rest sourced from reference TRBV7-2 and TRBJ1-5, is GAGVSQSPSNKVTEKGKDVELRCDPISGHTALYWYRQSLGQGLEFLIYFQGNSAPDKSGLPSDRFSAERTGGSVSTLTIQRTQQEDSAVYLCASSTDREQPQHFGDGTRLSIL.

The chain is built from TRBV5-1 and TRBJ2-6; the D gene is possibly TRBD1 (5 bases). Germline CDR1 SGHRS, CDR2 YFSETQ. Trimming removed 6 bases from V and 0 bases from J, with 10 bases in between. The CDR3 sequence is 15 residues long. The CDR3 DNA reads TGCGCCAGCAAACAGGCTTACTCTGGGGCCAACGTCCTGACTTTC. Translation gives CASKQAYSGANVLTF. The full variable domain, completed using reference TRBV5-1 and TRBJ2-6, is KAGVTQTPRYLIKTRGQQVTLSCSPISGHRSVSWYQQTPGQGLQFLFEYFSETQRNKGNFPGRFSGRQFSNSRSEMNVSTLELGDSALYLCASKQAYSGANVLTFGAGSRLTVL.

This sequence joins TRBV5-8 and TRBJ2-1; D is ambiguous. CDR1 and CDR2 (germline): SGHTS, YDEGEE. V dropped 5 bases and J dropped 6 bases, with 9 bases sitting between them. The CDR3 loop spans 12 amino acids. CDR3 sequence (DNA): TGTGCCAGCAGATTCAGAGGCAATGAGCAGTTCTTC. Translation: CASRFRGNEQFF.

This sequence joins TRBV5-6 and TRBJ2-2; 9 bases are shared with TRBD2. Per germline, CDR1 SGHDT and CDR2 YYEEEE. V gave up 4 bases and J gave up 4 bases; unmatched junction bases: 5. This CDR3 region has 15 residues. The CDR3 sequence: CASSLSGRTTGELFF. The CDR3 coding sequence is TGTGCCAGCAGCCTGAGCGGGAGGACCACCGGGGAGCTGTTTTTT.

The chain couples TRBV2 to TRBJ1-4; a weak D match, TRBD1 (5 bases). Deletions cut 7 bases from V and 3 bases from J, with 9 bases between. CDR1 and CDR2 from the germline V gene are SNHLY and FYNNEI. The CDR3 sequence is 13 residues long. The CDR3, as DNA: TGTGCCAGCACGGGGGTGGCTAATGAAAAACTGTTTTTT. The encoded protein is CASTGVANEKLFF.

The chain recombines TRBV6-1 with TRBJ1-2; D not certain. Germline CDR1 is MNHNS and CDR2 is SASEGT. This CDR3 comprises 14 residues. The V gene lost 1 base and the J gene lost 0 bases, with 6 bases spanning the gap. The CDR3 spells CASSEVGANYGYTF. For the CDR3, the DNA is TGTGCCAGCAGTGAAGTGGGAGCTAACTATGGCTACACCTTC.

This chain uses TRBV7-9 with TRBJ2-1, with 9 bases fitting TRBD2. The junction had 14 bases not matched to a gene; V was cut back by 8 bases and J by 6 bases. The CDR3 length is 16 residues. The germline V gene encodes CDR1 SEHNR and CDR2 FQNEAQ (reference sequence). The DNA of the CDR3 is TGTGCCAGCGGCGGACTGGGTAGCGGGAGTGGCAATGAGCAGTTCTTC. It specifies CASGGLGSGSGNEQFF.

The chain has TRBV7-9 and TRBJ2-2; D gene unclear. This CDR3 is built from 12 residues. Trimming cost V 5 bases and J 4 bases, with 5 bases left between them. Germline CDR1 SEHNR, CDR2 FQNEAQ (reference sequence). The CDR3 DNA sequence: TGTGCCAGCAGCCCATTCACCGGGGAGCTGTTTTTT. This gives the protein CASSPFTGELFF.

This clone was counted a few times. The gene calls are TRBV6-5 and TRBJ2-1, with TRBD2 matching 13 bases. The CDR3 covers 15 residues. With 8 bases clipped from V and 8 bases from J, the junction kept 9 bases outside the gene matches. From germline, CDR1 is MNHEY and CDR2 SVGAGI. The CDR3 sequence: CASWPGLAGKDEQFF. Here the CDR3 DNA reads TGTGCCAGCTGGCCGGGACTAGCGGGAAAGGATGAGCAGTTCTTC.

This clone was picked up one time. This chain joins TRBV2 and TRBJ2-7; 11 positions match TRBD2. This CDR3 is built from 18 residues. V lost 10 bases to trimming and J lost 3 bases; unmatched junction nucleotides: 20. Germline V lookup: CDR1 SNHLY, CDR2 FYNNEI. DNA of the CDR3: TGTGCCACCTCCACAATTAGGGGGGGACTAGCGGAGAACTACGAGCAGTACTTC. Protein sequence: CATSTIRGGLAENYEQYF.

The chain has TRBV10-3 and TRBJ2-6; D not certain. V dropped 4 bases and J dropped 3 bases, with 7 bases sitting between them. CDR1 is ENHRY, CDR2 SYGVKD, per germline. This CDR3 contains 14 residues. CDR3 bases: TGTGCCATCAGTGGGTTAGTTGGGGCCAACGTCCTGACTTTC. Amino acids: CAISGLVGANVLTF.

The rearrangement links TRBV7-2 to TRBJ2-2, with a weak D call TRBD1 (6 bases). This CDR3 comprises 16 residues. Germline CDR1 and CDR2: SGHTA and FQGNSA. With 2 bases removed from V and 2 bases from J, the gap between germline ends came to 12 bases. The CDR3 DNA reads as TGTGCCAGCAGCTTAAGGGGGTGGGGAAACACCGGGGAGCTGTTTTTT. Translated: CASSLRGWGNTGELFF.

The V call is TRBV18, the J call TRBJ2-5; weak D call: TRBD1 (6 bases). The CDR3 has 13 residues. V dropped 4 bases and J dropped 4 bases, with 10 bases sitting between them. CDR1 KGHSH and CDR2 LQKENI come from the germline V gene. CDR3 loop: CASSRGQTETQYF. CDR3 sequence (DNA): TGTGCCAGCTCACGTGGACAGACAGAGACCCAGTACTTC.